Below are 6 T cell receptor beta chains sequenced from a single sample in a study of low-dose radiotherapy and immunotherapy resistance in tumors. Primers used for first-strand cDNA, a TRAV- and TRBV-specific set, covered both alpha and beta chains. TCRs were put through approximately 21 PCR cycles of amplification with Phusion. A constant-region primer and the V-primer adapter served as the primer pair. Via MiXCR, TCRdb re-called the reads, giving one row per CDR3 protein. In the table there are some 85,000 distinct CDR3 sequences, 18% of which are singletons. This sample's time point: before trial treatment. Sample: PBMCs, taken before treatment. Receptors were obtained from a male donor with prostate cancer.

This clonotype was seen ten or more times. The chain uses TRBV6-2 or TRBV6-3 and TRBJ1-5, with TRBD1 identical over 7 bases. Germline CDR1 and CDR2: MNHEY and SVGEGT. V dropped 2 bases and J dropped 0; count of bases not matched to a gene: 10. CDR3 length: 18 amino acids. The CDR3 DNA sequence: TGTGCCAGCAGTTACCAAACAGGGGAAGGGCATAGCAATCAGCCCCAGCATTTT. Protein product: CASSYQTGEGHSNQPQHF.

This clonotype has ten or more counts. The chain has TRBV28 and TRBJ2-1; D not resolved. The CDR3 covers 16 residues. Trimming cost V 1 base and J 10 bases, with 20 bases left between them. Germline V gene sequence: CDR1 MDHEN, CDR2 SYDVKM. CDR3 region: CASSLYLGRRIGEQFF. The CDR3 DNA reads TGTGCCAGCAGTTTATATCTTGGCCGTCGGATTGGAGAGCAGTTCTTC.

This clonotype was observed at least ten times. The chain has TRBV5-1 and TRBJ2-5; 10 positions agree with TRBD1. V lost 4 bases, J lost 2 bases, and 8 bases stayed unmatched. This CDR3 is 16 amino acids long. Germline V gene data show CDR1 as SGHRS and CDR2 as YFSETQ. Here the CDR3 DNA reads TGCGCCAGCAGCCTCCGACAGGGGGCCCTTCAAGAGACCCAGTACTTC. Translated: CASSLRQGALQETQYF. Using reference TRBV5-1 and TRBJ2-5 for the parts outside the CDR3, the full variable domain is KAGVTQTPRYLIKTRGQQVTLSCSPISGHRSVSWYQQTPGQGLQFLFEYFSETQRNKGNFPGRFSGRQFSNSRSEMNVSTLELGDSALYLCASSLRQGALQETQYFGPGTRLLVL.

This clonotype was recorded at least ten times. J is TRBJ2-4 and V is TRBV4-1; a weak D match, TRBD2 (6 bases). This CDR3 has 19 amino acids. The V end lost 0 bases, the J end lost 1 base, and 19 bases lay between the germline ends. Germline V gene lookup returns CDR1 MGHRA and CDR2 YSYEKL. DNA of the CDR3: TGCGCCAGCAGCCAAGATTTGGAGGGAAGCCCGTCGGCCAAAAACATTCAGTACTTC. Encoded protein: CASSQDLEGSPSAKNIQYF.

The sample holds many counts of this clonotype. The rearrangement uses TRBV5-1 and TRBJ2-6, with D maybe TRBD1 (6 bases). The germline V gene encodes CDR1 SGHRS and CDR2 YFSETQ. V lost 4 bases to trimming and J lost 2 bases, with 13 bases between them. The CDR3 covers 16 residues. The DNA for the CDR3 is TGCGCCAGCAGCCCCCAACAGGGAACTGGGGCCAACGTCCTGACTTTC. It specifies CASSPQQGTGANVLTF.

This clonotype was detected many times. This chain links TRBV4-2 with TRBJ2-5; 11 bases fit TRBD2. CDR3 size: 16 residues. The V gene's germline CDR1 is LGHNA and CDR2 YNFKEQ. V was pared by 2 bases and J by 5 bases, with 7 bases of the junction left unmatched. DNA for the CDR3: TGTGCCAGCAGCCAACAACTAGCGGGAGTGACGGAGACCCAGTACTTC. Translating gives CASSQQLAGVTETQYF.